The clone carrying this T cell receptor beta chain has a handful of counts. Unique molecular identifiers were used to barcode this TCRbeta library. TCRdb re-called the PCR reads through MiXCR, storing one row per CDR3 protein. Among about 370,000 distinct CDR3 sequences listed, roughly 22% were seen once. CDR1 and CDR2 from the germline V gene are ENHRY and SYGVKD. CDR3 length equals 17 residues. V shed 10 bases, J shed 5 bases, and the junction held 18 bases outside the gene matches. These data come from a study of T-cell reconstitution after alpha-beta-depleted transplantation in children. The chain joins TRBV10-3 to TRBJ2-1, with TRBD2 matching 9 bases. This sequence originates from a human donor who donated a stem cell graft to a child with acute myeloid leukemia. The starting material was PBMCs from the stem cell graft donor, obtained from the stem cell graft. In nucleotides, the CDR3 is TGTGCCACCACCGGGACTAGCAGCGCCATGGAGCACAATGAGCAGTTCTTC. Protein product: CATTGTSSAMEHNEQFF.